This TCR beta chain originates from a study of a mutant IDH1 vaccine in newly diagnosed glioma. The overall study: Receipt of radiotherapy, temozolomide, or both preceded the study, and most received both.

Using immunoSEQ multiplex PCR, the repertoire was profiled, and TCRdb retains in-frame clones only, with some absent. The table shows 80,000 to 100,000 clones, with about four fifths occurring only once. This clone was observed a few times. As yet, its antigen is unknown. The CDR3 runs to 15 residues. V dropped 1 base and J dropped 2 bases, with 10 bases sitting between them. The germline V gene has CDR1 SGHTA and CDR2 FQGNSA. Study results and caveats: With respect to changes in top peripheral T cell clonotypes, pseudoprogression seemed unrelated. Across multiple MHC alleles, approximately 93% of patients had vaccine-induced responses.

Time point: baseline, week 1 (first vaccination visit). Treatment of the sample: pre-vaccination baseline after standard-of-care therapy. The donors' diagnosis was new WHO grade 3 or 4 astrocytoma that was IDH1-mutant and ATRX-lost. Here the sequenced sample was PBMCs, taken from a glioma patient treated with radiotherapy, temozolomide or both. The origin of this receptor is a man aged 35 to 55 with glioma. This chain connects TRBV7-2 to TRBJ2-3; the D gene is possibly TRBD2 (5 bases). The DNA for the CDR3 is TGTGCCAGCAGCTTAGTTGGGAGCCCCACAGATACGCAGTATTTT. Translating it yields CASSLVGSPTDTQYF.